This is a list of T cell receptor beta chains from one sample in a study of regulatory T cells in long-lasting Graves disease. TCRdb reprocessed the multiplex PCR reads with MiXCR, giving one entry per CDR3 protein. The sample contains roughly 610,000 distinct CDR3 sequences, about 15% of which appear only once. These data were also reused for a study on T cells in Graves' hyperthyroidism and ophthalmopathy.

This specimen consisted of peripheral blood mononuclear cells (PBMCs), obtained at new diagnosis, from a patient treated with antithyroid drugs. These receptors were collected from a man aged 18 to 29 with Graves disease. Both conserved end residues are part of each CDR3. A D gene is named only where the DNA matches it firmly. Not every row has a clone size; where given, it reads once, few, many or a size class.

D	V	J	size	DNA	CDR3
TRBD2	TRBV15	TRBJ2-3	-	TGTGCCACCAGCCCTTGGGAGGCGGGAGGTTCCACAGATACGCAGTATTTT	CATSPWEAGGSTDTQYF
-	TRBV20-1	TRBJ2-3	many	TGCAGTGCCGCCCCAACTGGGGGGGGGGGCGCAGATACGCAGTATTTT	CSAAPTGGGGADTQYF
TRBD2	TRBV5-4	TRBJ2-5	few	TGTGCCAGCAGCTTAACTAGCGGGGTCGAAGAGACCCAGTACTTC	CASSLTSGVEETQYF
-	TRBV12-3/TRBV12-4	TRBJ2-4	many	TGTGCCAGCGGACCCGGACAGATTCTTGTCAAAAACATTCAGTACTTC	CASGPGQILVKNIQYF
-	TRBV3-1	TRBJ2-2	many	TGTGCCAGCAGCCAAGATCTGACGGGAGTGGGGACCGGGGAGCTGTTTTTT	CASSQDLTGVGTGELFF
TRBD2	TRBV4-1	TRBJ2-2	-	TGCGCCAGCAGCCAAGTTCCTAGCGGGAGGGCCTTCCCGGGCGGGGAGCTGTTTTTT	CASSQVPSGRAFPGGELFF
TRBD2	TRBV12-3/TRBV12-4	TRBJ2-1	many	TGTGCCAGCAGCAAGACTAGCGGTACCTACAATGAGCAGTTCTTC	CASSKTSGTYNEQFF
TRBD2	TRBV5-4	TRBJ2-7	once	TGTGCCAGCAGCTCCCGTAGCGGGAGTTTTTACGAGCAGTACTTC	CASSSRSGSFYEQYF
-	TRBV9	TRBJ2-2	few	TGTGCCAGCAGCGTAGAGAACAGGGCCGCCGGGGAGCTGTTTTTT	CASSVENRAAGELFF
-	TRBV5-1	TRBJ2-7	many	TGCGCCAGCAGCTTAGCCGGGGGGCTGGAGCAGTACTTC	CASSLAGGLEQYF
-	TRBV3-1	TRBJ2-1	many	TGTGCCAGCAGTCATTCTTCTGGAGACAATGAGCAGTTCTTC	CASSHSSGDNEQFF
TRBD1	TRBV29-1	TRBJ1-5	many	TGCAGCGTTGATCAGGGGGCAAGGCATCAGCCCCAGCATTTT	CSVDQGARHQPQHF
-	TRBV6-5	TRBJ2-5	many	TGTGCCAGCAGTTCGCCGGGATCGGAGACCCAGTACTTC	CASSSPGSETQYF
-	TRBV27	TRBJ2-3	many	TGTGCCAGCAGTCAACTCCTACTTGACACAGATACGCAGTATTTT	CASSQLLLDTDTQYF
-	TRBV20-1	TRBJ1-2	many	TGCAGTGCTGGAGACGAAGGCTATGGCTACACCTTC	CSAGDEGYGYTF
-	TRBV9	TRBJ2-1	-	TGTGCCAGCAGCGTAGAGTACAGCTCCTACAATGAGCAGTTCTTC	CASSVEYSSYNEQFF
TRBD1	TRBV20-1	TRBJ2-5	few	TGCAGTGCTACCTCCGACAGGGTGGAGGAGACCCAGTACTTC	CSATSDRVEETQYF